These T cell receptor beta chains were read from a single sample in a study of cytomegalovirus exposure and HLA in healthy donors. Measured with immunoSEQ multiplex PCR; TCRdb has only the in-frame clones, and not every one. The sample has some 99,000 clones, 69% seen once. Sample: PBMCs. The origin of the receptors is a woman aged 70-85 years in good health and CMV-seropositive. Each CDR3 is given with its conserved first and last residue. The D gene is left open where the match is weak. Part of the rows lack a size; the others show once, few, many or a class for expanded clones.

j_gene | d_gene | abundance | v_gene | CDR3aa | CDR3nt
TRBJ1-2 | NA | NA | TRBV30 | CAWSAAGANYGYTF | TGTGCCTGGAGTGCTGCAGGGGCTAACTATGGCTACACCTTC
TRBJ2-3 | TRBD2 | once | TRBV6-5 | CASRTPSGADTQYF | TGTGCCAGCAGAACCCCTAGCGGGGCTGATACGCAGTATTTT
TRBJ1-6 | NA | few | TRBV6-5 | CASSVATSNSPLHF | TGTGCCAGCAGTGTAGCCACCTCGAATTCACCCCTCCACTTT
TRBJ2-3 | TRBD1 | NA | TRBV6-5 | CASRQGGTDTQYF | TGTGCCAGTCGACAGGGGGGCACAGATACGCAGTATTTT
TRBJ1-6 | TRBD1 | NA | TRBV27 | CASSPTGVNSPLHF | TGTGCCAGCAGCCCGACAGGGGTCAATTCACCCCTCCACTTT
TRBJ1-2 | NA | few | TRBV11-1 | CASSADSLYGYTF | TGTGCCAGCAGCGCGGACAGCCTCTATGGCTACACCTTC
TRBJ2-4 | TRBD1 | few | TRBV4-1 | CASSPSGTGLYGLAKNIQYF | TGCGCCAGCAGCCCCTCCGGGACAGGCTTATATGGTCTAGCCAAAAACATTCAGTACTTC
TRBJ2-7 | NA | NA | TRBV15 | CATSRGGVGTYEQYF | TGTGCCACCTCGAGGGGGGGCGTTGGGACCTACGAGCAGTACTTC
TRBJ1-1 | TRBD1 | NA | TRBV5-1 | CASSSGQGNTEAFF | TGCGCCAGCAGCTCAGGACAGGGGAACACTGAAGCTTTCTTT
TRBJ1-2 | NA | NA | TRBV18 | CASSPRTVANYGYTF | TGTGCCAGCTCACCCCGGACAGTAGCTAACTATGGCTACACCTTC
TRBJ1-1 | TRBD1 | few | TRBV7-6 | CASSLASGTGGFTEAFF | TGTGCCAGCAGCTTAGCCTCCGGGACAGGGGGATTCACTGAAGCTTTCTTT
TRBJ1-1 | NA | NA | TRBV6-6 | CASSYIGGDTEAFF | TGTGCCAGCAGTTACATAGGGGGGGACACTGAAGCTTTCTTT
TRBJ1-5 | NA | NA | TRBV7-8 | CASSLVLGPSNQPQHF | TGTGCCAGCAGCTTAGTCCTGGGCCCAAGCAATCAGCCCCAGCATTTT
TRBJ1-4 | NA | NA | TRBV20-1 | CSATGEKLFF | TGCAGTGCTACAGGGGAAAAACTGTTTTTT
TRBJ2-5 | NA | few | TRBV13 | CASSSHRDTARETQYF | TGTGCCAGCAGCTCACACCGGGACACTGCGAGGGAGACCCAGTACTTC
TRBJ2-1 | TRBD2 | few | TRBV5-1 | CASSLALIAGELNEQFF | TGCGCCAGCAGCTTGGCCCTCATAGCGGGGGAATTAAATGAGCAGTTCTTC
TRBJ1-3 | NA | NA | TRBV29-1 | CSVHRVSGNTIYF | TGCAGCGTGCACAGGGTCTCTGGAAACACCATATATTTT
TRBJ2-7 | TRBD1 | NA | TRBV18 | CASSPGTGGIEQYF | TGTGCCAGCTCCCCCGGGACAGGGGGTATCGAGCAGTACTTC
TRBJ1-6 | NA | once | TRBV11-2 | CASSLGLLYNSPLHF | TGTGCCAGCAGCTTAGGGCTGCTCTATAATTCACCCCTCCACTTT
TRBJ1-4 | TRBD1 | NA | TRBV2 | CASGQTGTDDEKLFF | TGTGCCAGCGGACAGACCGGGACAGATGATGAAAAACTGTTTTTT
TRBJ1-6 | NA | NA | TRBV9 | CASSPLQGSSYNSPLHF | TGTGCCAGCAGCCCTCTCCAAGGGAGCTCCTATAATTCACCCCTCCACTTT
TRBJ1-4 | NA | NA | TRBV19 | CASSTKDSYNEKLFF | TGTGCCAGTAGTACGAAGGACAGTTACAATGAAAAACTGTTTTTT
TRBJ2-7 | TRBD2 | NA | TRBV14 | CASSQQIAGGGEQYF | TGTGCCAGCAGCCAACAGATAGCGGGGGGCGGCGAGCAGTACTTC
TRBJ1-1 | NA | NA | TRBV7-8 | CASSSSRVGAFF | TGTGCCAGCAGCTCCTCACGGGTGGGAGCTTTCTTT
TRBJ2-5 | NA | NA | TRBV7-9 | CASSFGALQETQYF | TGTGCCAGCAGCTTCGGAGCCCTCCAAGAGACCCAGTACTTC
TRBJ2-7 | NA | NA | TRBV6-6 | CASRDGSSYEQYF | TGTGCCAGCAGAGACGGGAGCTCCTACGAGCAGTACTTC
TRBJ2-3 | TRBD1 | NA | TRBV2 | CASIRTGQATDTQYF | TGTGCCAGCATCCGCACGGGACAGGCGACAGATACGCAGTATTTT
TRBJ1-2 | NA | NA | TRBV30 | CAWSVQGGPYGYTF | TGTGCCTGGAGTGTACAAGGGGGACCGTATGGCTACACCTTC
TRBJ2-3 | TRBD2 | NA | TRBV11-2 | CASSYTAGTLTDTQYF | TGTGCCAGCAGCTATACAGCGGGGACTCTTACAGATACGCAGTATTTT
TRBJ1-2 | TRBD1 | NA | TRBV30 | CAWSVSRGHGYTF | TGTGCCTGGAGTGTGAGCAGGGGGCACGGCTACACCTTC
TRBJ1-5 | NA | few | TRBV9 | CASSVDEGAPQHF | TGTGCCAGCAGCGTAGACGAAGGAGCGCCCCAGCATTTT
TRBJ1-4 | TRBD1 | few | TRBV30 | CAWDDPGQSNEKLFF | TGTGCCTGGGACGACCCGGGACAGAGTAATGAAAAACTGTTTTTT
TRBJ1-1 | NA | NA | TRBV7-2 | CASSLYGEGRTEAFF | TGTGCCAGCAGCTTATATGGGGAGGGTAGGACTGAAGCTTTCTTT
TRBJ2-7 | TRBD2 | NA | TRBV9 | CASSVGGVAGEQYF | TGTGCCAGCAGCGTGGGAGGAGTAGCGGGGGAGCAGTACTTC
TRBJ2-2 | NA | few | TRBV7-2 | CASSLALNTGELFF | TGTGCCAGCAGCTTAGCACTCAACACCGGGGAGCTGTTTTTT
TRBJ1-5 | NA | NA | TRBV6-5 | CASSGTGRGQPQHF | TGTGCCAGCAGCGGTACAGGGAGGGGTCAGCCCCAGCATTTT
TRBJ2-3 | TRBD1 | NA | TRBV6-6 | CASSYFGGQGADTQYF | TGTGCCAGCAGTTATTTTGGAGGACAGGGGGCAGATACGCAGTATTTT
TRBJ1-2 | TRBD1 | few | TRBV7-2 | CASSQSVGTDGYTF | TGTGCCAGCAGCCAGTCTGTAGGGACAGATGGCTACACCTTC
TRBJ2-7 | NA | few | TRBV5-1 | CASSEGAYEQYF | TGCGCCAGCAGCGAGGGGGCCTACGAGCAGTACTTC
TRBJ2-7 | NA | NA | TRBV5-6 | CASSLDRVYEQYF | TGTGCCAGCAGCTTGGACAGGGTATACGAGCAGTACTTC
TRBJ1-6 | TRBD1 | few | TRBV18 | CASSPGGTVNSPLHF | TGTGCCAGCTCACCAGGGGGGACAGTTAATTCACCCCTCCACTTT
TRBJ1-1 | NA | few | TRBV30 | CAWSSLRNTEAFF | TGTGCCTGGAGTTCCCTCAGAAACACTGAAGCTTTCTTT
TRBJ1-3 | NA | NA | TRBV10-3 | CAISEAGLSGNTIYF | TGTGCCATCAGTGAGGCAGGCCTCTCTGGAAACACCATATATTTT
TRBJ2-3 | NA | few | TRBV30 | CAWSVQGADTQYF | TGTGCCTGGAGTGTGCAAGGGGCAGATACGCAGTATTTT
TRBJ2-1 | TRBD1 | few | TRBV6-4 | CASSRQGDTYNEQFF | TGTGCCAGCAGTCGACAGGGGGATACCTACAATGAGCAGTTCTTC
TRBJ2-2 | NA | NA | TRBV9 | CASSPRGGGGNTGELFF | TGTGCCAGCAGCCCTCGAGGAGGGGGGGGGAACACCGGGGAGCTGTTTTTT